These 26 T cell receptor beta chains came from one sample sequenced in a study of T cell responses to AZD1222 COVID-19 vaccine. Using immunoSEQ multiplex PCR, the repertoire was profiled, and TCRdb retains in-frame clones only, with some absent. The sample holds about 130,000 clones, 80% to 90% seen once. The sample here was peripheral blood, taken on day 0 of AZD1222 vaccination. The receptors were gathered from an adult in good health.

This sequence joins TRBV3-1 (or the pseudogene TRBV3-2) and TRBJ1-2; D remains unclear. The germline V and J ends were trimmed by 0 bases and 5 bases, with 13 bases remaining between them. The CDR3 contains 15 residues. Germline V gives CDR1 LGHDT, CDR2 YNNKEL (reference sequence). CDR3 loop: CASSQEPPPLYGYTF. CDR3 nucleotides: TGTGCCAGCAGCCAAGAACCCCCCCCGTTATATGGCTACACCTTC.

The chain combines TRBV2 with TRBJ2-7; D is possibly TRBD2 (6 bases). The CDR3 runs 14 residues. V gave up 9 bases and J gave up 0 bases, with 15 bases separating them. The germline gives CDR1 SNHLY, CDR2 FYNNEI. Here the CDR3 DNA reads TGTGCCAGTTGCCGGGGGAGAAGCTCCTACGAGCAGTACTTC. Amino acids: CASCRGRSSYEQYF.

V and J are TRBV30 and TRBJ2-7; TRBD2 matches at 11 bases. The CDR3 loop spans 17 amino acids. Unmatched junction bases numbered 14, after V lost 0 bases and J lost 7 bases. Germline V gene sequence: CDR1 GTSNPN, CDR2 SVGIG (reference sequence). The CDR3 protein is CAWSVGNWLAGGLEQYF. Written as DNA, the CDR3 is TGTGCCTGGAGTGTAGGTAACTGGCTAGCGGGGGGTCTGGAGCAGTACTTC.

This rearrangement joins TRBV6-2 or TRBV6-3 to TRBJ1-2; tentatively, D is TRBD1 (5 bases). This CDR3 spans 17 amino acids. Germline values: CDR1 MNHEY, CDR2 SVGEGT. V gave up 6 bases and J gave up 3 bases, with 23 bases separating them. CDR3 in DNA: TGTGCCAGCAGCCCCCACCCGGGACTCGGAGGGGACTATGGCTACACCTTC. Amino acid sequence: CASSPHPGLGGDYGYTF.

This clone occurred once. The chain uses TRBV6-5 and TRBJ1-5; D not resolved. V was pared by 10 bases and J by 2 bases, with 12 bases between. The CDR3 extends over 13 amino acids. Germline CDR1 and CDR2: MNHEY and SVGAGI. The CDR3 here is CATPSTGNQPQHF. CDR3 coding DNA: TGTGCCACCCCGTCGACGGGCAATCAGCCCCAGCATTTT.

The chain is built from TRBV7-9 and TRBJ2-1; TRBD2 aligns across 10 bases. From germline, CDR1 is SEHNR and CDR2 FQNEAQ (reference sequence). This CDR3 is built from 16 residues. The V and J ends lost 2 bases and 10 bases, in that order; junction bases with no gene match: 11. This chain's CDR3 is CASSLLLAGPQGEQFF. The CDR3 coding sequence is TGTGCCAGCAGCTTACTACTAGCGGGGCCCCAGGGAGAGCAGTTCTTC.

The V call is TRBV29-1, the J call TRBJ1-1; D might be TRBD1 (6 bases). V shed 6 bases and J shed 4 bases, with 12 bases lying between them. The CDR3 is made up of 12 amino acids. The germline V gene encodes CDR1 SQVTM and CDR2 ANQGSEA. CDR3 DNA sequence: TGCAGCGTCGTGACAGGAATCACTGAAGCTTTCTTT. It yields the protein CSVVTGITEAFF.

The chain is built from TRBV6-7 and TRBJ2-4, with D perhaps matching TRBD1 (6 bases). TRBV6-7 is labeled an ORF, and its function is uncertain. The germline V and J ends were trimmed by 1 base and 3 bases, with 10 bases remaining between them. CDR3 length: 15 residues. Here the CDR3 reads CASSYYRDNKNIQYF. The CDR3, as DNA: TGTGCCAGCAGTTACTACCGGGACAACAAAAACATTCAGTACTTC.

The chain is built from TRBV7-8 and TRBJ2-5, with D possibly being TRBD2 (5 bases). This CDR3 is 14 amino acids long. The germline gives CDR1 SGHVS, CDR2 FQNEAQ. V was pared by 5 bases and J by 7 bases, with 17 bases between. The CDR3 DNA sequence: TGTGCCAGCAGCCCTAGTAGCGCCTCGGGGACCCAGTACTTC. Protein: CASSPSSASGTQYF.

V usage is TRBV11-2 and J usage is TRBJ2-2; 7 nucleotides line up with TRBD1. The junction had 17 bases not matched to a gene; V was cut back by 5 bases and J by 8 bases. CDR1 SGHAT and CDR2 FQNNGV come from the germline V gene. This CDR3 has 17 residues. The CDR3 reads CASSIRDSPTLGGELFF. The CDR3 bases are TGTGCCAGCAGCATCCGGGACAGCCCGACCTTGGGGGGGGAGCTGTTTTTT.

The rearrangement uses TRBV7-3 and TRBJ2-1; possible D gene TRBD1, 6 bases. Trimming took off 3 bases at V and 10 bases at J, with 13 bases between the two ends. The CDR3 sequence is 13 residues long. Germline V CDR1 and CDR2: SGHTA, FQGTGA. CDR3 sequence reads: CASSLLTGNEQFF. As DNA, the CDR3 is TGTGCCAGCAGCTTGTTAACAGGGAACGAGCAGTTCTTC.

The DNA of the CDR3 is TGCGCCAGCAGCGTCCGACAGAGCTCCTACAATGAGCAGTTCTTC. Protein sequence: CASSVRQSSYNEQFF. This rearrangement joins TRBV4-3 to TRBJ2-1; D may be TRBD1 (5 bases). V dropped 5 bases and J dropped 0 bases, with 11 bases sitting between them. The CDR3 loop spans 15 amino acids. Germline values: CDR1 LGHNA, CDR2 YSLEER.

This clone was observed a single time. The chain has TRBV4-1 and TRBJ1-6, with D unclear. Trimming removed 3 bases from V and 8 bases from J, with 14 bases in between. This CDR3 region has 15 residues. CDR1 MGHRA and CDR2 YSYEKL come from the germline V gene. CDR3 residues: CASSHRTELDSPLHF. CDR3 coding DNA: TGCGCCAGCAGCCACAGGACGGAGCTGGATTCACCCCTCCACTTT.

This clone has just a few counts. The chain links TRBV7-3 to TRBJ1-6; tentatively, D is TRBD1 (5 bases). CDR1 and CDR2 (germline): SGHTA, FQGTGA. V lost 2 bases, J lost 8 bases, and 10 bases lay in between. The CDR3 runs 14 residues. The CDR3 loop is CASSLGGSDSPLHF. Here the CDR3 DNA reads TGTGCCAGCAGCTTAGGGGGTTCGGATTCACCCCTCCACTTT.

This sequence joins TRBV29-1 and TRBJ2-7; D is perhaps TRBD1 (6 bases). The CDR3 spans 13 residues. Per the germline V gene, CDR1 is SQVTM and CDR2 is ANQGSEA. V dropped 1 base and J dropped 1 base, with 8 bases sitting between them. The CDR3 DNA reads TGCAGCGTTGAAGGACAGGAGTCCTACGAGCAGTACTTC. It specifies CSVEGQESYEQYF.

The V call is TRBV7-9, the J call TRBJ2-7; no clear D gene. CDR1 and CDR2 (germline): SEHNR, FQNEAQ (reference sequence). V dropped 5 bases and J dropped 0 bases, with 14 bases sitting between them. The CDR3 is made up of 15 amino acids. Here the CDR3 DNA reads TGTGCCAGCAGCCCATTAGGTCGGGTCTCCTACGAGCAGTACTTC. It specifies CASSPLGRVSYEQYF.

V and J are TRBV5-4 and TRBJ2-7, with 12 bases lining up with TRBD2. Germline trimming cut 0 bases from V and 3 bases from J; bases unmatched to any gene: 1. The CDR3 is 15 residues long. Looked up from germline, CDR1 is SGHNT and CDR2 is YYREEE (reference sequence). CDR3 sequence (DNA): TGTGCCAGCAGCTTGGCACTAGCGGGGGGCTACGAGCAGTACTTC. Translating it yields CASSLALAGGYEQYF.

CDR3 amino acids: CACPAGHRGYTF. The DNA of the CDR3 is TGTGCCTGCCCAGCAGGCCATCGGGGCTACACCTTC. The gene calls are TRBV30 and TRBJ1-2; no reliable D call. The CDR3 runs to 12 residues. Trimming removed 6 bases at V and 8 bases at J, with 16 bases between. Germline V gene sequence: CDR1 GTSNPN, CDR2 SVGIG (reference sequence).

The chain recombines TRBV5-4 with TRBJ2-1; tentative D call: TRBD1 (5 bases). CDR3 length: 14 amino acids. Trimming took 4 bases from V and 2 from J, leaving 10 bases between them. Germline CDR1 and CDR2: SGHNT and YYREEE (reference sequence). The CDR3 protein is CASSRAGTYNEQFF. Here the CDR3 DNA reads TGTGCCAGCAGCCGGGCAGGGACCTACAATGAGCAGTTCTTC.

Only a few counts were recorded for this clone. The CDR3 region is CASSLGQGWSTEAFF. CDR3 bases: TGCGCCAGCAGCTTGGGCCAGGGGTGGAGCACTGAAGCTTTCTTT. V and J are TRBV5-1 and TRBJ1-1; a possible D gene is TRBD1 (6 bases). This CDR3 spans 15 amino acids. Per germline, CDR1 SGHRS and CDR2 YFSETQ. V gave up 0 bases and J gave up 4 bases, with 13 bases separating them.

The genes are TRBV19 and TRBJ1-3; D call uncertain. The CDR3 sequence is 14 residues long. Between the trimmed V and J ends, which lost 7 bases and 0 bases, there was a span of 10 bases. From germline, CDR1 is LNHDA and CDR2 SQIVND (reference sequence). The CDR3 DNA sequence: TGTGCCAGTACAAACGCACCCTCTGGAAACACCATATATTTT. It translates to CASTNAPSGNTIYF.

The J gene is TRBJ2-2, the V gene TRBV6-5; the D is unclear. Germline CDR1 MNHEY, CDR2 SVGAGI. Deletions cut 6 bases from V and 3 bases from J, with 5 bases between. This CDR3 has 12 residues. This CDR3 is CASRIDTGELFF. The CDR3 nucleotides read TGTGCCAGCAGGATCGACACCGGGGAGCTGTTTTTT.

The rearrangement uses TRBV5-6 and TRBJ2-7; D not certain. This CDR3 contains 13 residues. CDR1 SGHDT and CDR2 YYEEEE come from the germline V gene. V lost 1 base and J lost 2, with 7 bases in between. The CDR3 spells CASSLKGPYEQYF. The CDR3, as DNA: TGTGCCAGCAGCTTGAAAGGTCCCTACGAGCAGTACTTC.

This clone showed up just a few times. The rearrangement joins TRBV7-9 to TRBJ1-1; 7 positions match TRBD1. CDR1 SEHNR and CDR2 FQNEAQ come from the germline V gene (reference sequence). Germline trimming cut 3 bases from V and 6 bases from J; bases unmatched to any gene: 10. The CDR3 is 15 amino acids. The CDR3 protein is CASSFGSQGTSEAFF. The CDR3 DNA reads TGTGCCAGCAGCTTCGGATCACAGGGGACATCTGAAGCTTTCTTT. The full variable domain, in which reference TRBV7-9 and TRBJ1-1 provide the parts outside the CDR3, is DTGVSQNPRHKITKRGQNVTFRCDPISEHNRLYWYRQTLGQGPEFLTYFQNEAQLEKSRLLSDRFSAERPKGSFSTLEIQRTEQGDSAMYLCASSFGSQGTSEAFFGQGTRLTVV.

The gene calls are TRBV2 and TRBJ2-7; tentatively, D is TRBD1 (6 bases). V was cut by 4 bases and J by 6 bases, with 16 bases left in between. This CDR3 spans 14 amino acids. The V gene's germline CDR1 is SNHLY and CDR2 FYNNEI. CDR3 nucleotides: TGTGCCAGCAGTGCATCCGGGACAACGGGCGAGCAGTACTTC. Amino acids: CASSASGTTGEQYF.

This chain connects TRBV19 to TRBJ2-4; D possibly matches TRBD1 or TRBD2 (5 bases each). This CDR3 spans 16 amino acids. Trimming removed 6 bases at V and 0 bases at J, with 15 bases between. CDR1 and CDR2 from the germline V gene are LNHDA and SQIVND (reference sequence). The CDR3 spells CASSPGDHLAKNIQYF. The CDR3 DNA is TGTGCCAGTAGCCCCGGGGACCATTTAGCCAAAAACATTCAGTACTTC.